Following are 4 T cell receptor beta chains from one sample sequenced in a study of molecular identifiers for immune sequencing clone quantification. TCRdb analysed the PCR reads with MiXCR anew, one entry per CDR3 protein. The repertoire has about 60,000 distinct CDR3 sequences, less than 20% of them found once; the top ten carry about 1.5%. Sequencing was done on a sample of naive CD8+ T cells from blood, with Jurkat cell RNA spiked in. The subset: FACS-sorted CD8+CD4-CCR7+CD45RA+ naive T cells. These receptors all come from a human donor in good health. Some libraries in this study had Jurkat cell RNA spiked in.

This clonotype was detected many times. The genes are TRBV4-1 and TRBJ2-7, with D uncertain. In germline, CDR1 is MGHRA, CDR2 YSYEKL. The germline V and J ends were trimmed by 0 bases and 3 bases, with 12 bases remaining between them. This CDR3 comprises 15 residues. In nucleotides, the CDR3 is TGCGCCAGCAGCCAAGAAATCGCAGGAAGCTACGAGCAGTACTTC. Protein product: CASSQEIAGSYEQYF.

V and J are TRBV12-3 or TRBV12-4 and TRBJ2-7, with TRBD1 identical over 7 bases. The CDR3 runs 15 residues. V shed 1 base and J 0 bases; nucleotides not matched to a gene: 3. CDR3: CASSLVQGLSYEQYF. The CDR3 nucleotides read TGTGCCAGCAGTTTAGTACAGGGGCTCTCCTACGAGCAGTACTTC.

The sample holds a few counts of this clonotype. This chain uses TRBV12-3 or TRBV12-4 with TRBJ2-7, with D tentatively TRBD1 (5 bases). V was shortened by 7 bases and J by 3 bases, with 13 bases between the two germline ends. The CDR3 sequence is 13 residues long. The chain's CDR3 is CASTRDRVYEQYF. CDR3 coding DNA: TGTGCCAGCACCCGCGACAGAGTCTACGAGCAGTACTTC.

This clonotype came up many times. This sequence joins TRBV3-1 and TRBJ2-1; a weak D match, TRBD2 (6 bases). The CDR3 is 14 amino acids. Germline CDR1 is LGHDT and CDR2 is YNNKEL (reference sequence). V dropped 4 bases and J dropped 4 bases, with 11 bases sitting between them. CDR3 sequence (DNA): TGTGCCAGCAGCCCAGAGGGACTGTACAATGAGCAGTTCTTC. Encoded protein: CASSPEGLYNEQFF.